Each of the 20 T cell receptor beta chains below was sequenced from the same sample in a study of shared clonotypes between healthy human individuals. The protocol was immunoSEQ multiplex PCR, while the TCRdb copy is restricted to in-frame clones and leaves out a portion. The table records about 480,000 clones, around 74% of them present only once. The sample comprised PBMCs. The receptors stem from a woman between 35 and 50 years old in good health. Some clones in this sample may be carry-over from other donors' samples.

The chain joins TRBV27 to TRBJ2-3; 7 positions agree with TRBD2. CDR1 is MNHEY and CDR2 is SMNVEV in the germline V gene (reference sequence). The junction had 14 bases not matched to a gene; V was cut back by 5 bases and J by 3 bases. The length of the CDR3 is 17 residues. In DNA form, the CDR3 reads TGTGCCAGCAGTCCACGGGGGGTGGGGGGATCGACAGATACGCAGTATTTT. This sequence encodes CASSPRGVGGSTDTQYF.

V and J are TRBV9 and TRBJ2-7; 9 nucleotides match TRBD1. V was clipped by 3 bases and J by 2 bases; unmatched bases: 6. This CDR3 has 15 residues. CDR1 and CDR2 (germline): SGDLS, YYNGEE. CDR3 loop: CASSGGQGHAYEQYF. The CDR3 DNA sequence: TGTGCCAGCAGCGGGGGACAGGGCCACGCCTACGAGCAGTACTTC. The full variable domain, rest sourced from reference TRBV9 and TRBJ2-7, is DSGVTQTPKHLITATGQRVTLRCSPRSGDLSVYWYQQSLDQGLQFLIQYYNGEERAKGNILERFSAQQFPDLHSELNLSSLELGDSALYFCASSGGQGHAYEQYFGPGTRLTVT.

DNA for the CDR3: TGCGCCAGCAGCCAAGATAGGAACGAGCAGTACTTC. As protein: CASSQDRNEQYF. The chain has TRBV4-1 and TRBJ2-7; D call uncertain. This CDR3 has 12 residues. V dropped 0 bases and J dropped 5 bases, with 5 bases sitting between them. Germline CDR1 is MGHRA and CDR2 is YSYEKL.

A few counts support this clone. The chain links TRBV18 to TRBJ2-5, with D possibly being TRBD1 (5 bases). The V gene's germline CDR1 is KGHSH and CDR2 LQKENI. Trimming removed 3 bases from V and 2 bases from J, with 13 bases in between. The CDR3 sequence is 15 residues long. Here the CDR3 reads CASSPSATVQETQYF. DNA for the CDR3: TGTGCCAGCTCACCGAGCGCGACAGTTCAAGAGACCCAGTACTTC.

The chain uses TRBV9 and TRBJ2-1, with D perhaps matching TRBD1 (5 bases). Germline V gene sequence: CDR1 SGDLS, CDR2 YYNGEE. Between the trimmed V and J ends, which lost 2 bases and 3 bases, there was a span of 9 bases. The CDR3 runs 14 residues. The chain's CDR3 is CASSVGRGYNEQFF. As DNA, the CDR3 is TGTGCCAGCAGCGTCGGAAGGGGCTACAATGAGCAGTTCTTC. Complete variable domain (other parts from reference TRBV9 and TRBJ2-1): DSGVTQTPKHLITATGQRVTLRCSPRSGDLSVYWYQQSLDQGLQFLIQYYNGEERAKGNILERFSAQQFPDLHSELNLSSLELGDSALYFCASSVGRGYNEQFFGPGTRLTVL.

The V call is TRBV5-1, the J call TRBJ1-4; perhaps TRBD1 as D (6 bases). The V end lost 0 bases, the J end lost 7 bases, and 10 bases lay between the germline ends. The CDR3 sequence is 14 residues long. The germline gives CDR1 SGHRS, CDR2 YFSETQ. CDR3 DNA: TGCGCCAGCAGCTTGGCCGGGGGCCGTGAAAAACTGTTTTTT. The encoded protein is CASSLAGGREKLFF.

V and J are TRBV27 and TRBJ2-3; D remains unclear. V was trimmed by 6 bases and J by 2 bases, leaving 6 bases between them. CDR3 length: 12 residues. Germline V lookup: CDR1 MNHEY, CDR2 SMNVEV (reference sequence). CDR3 in amino acids: CASRRSTDTQYF. The CDR3 DNA reads TGTGCCAGCAGGAGGTCCACAGATACGCAGTATTTT.

This clone was picked up a small number of times. This chain joins TRBV5-4 and TRBJ1-4; weak D call: TRBD1 (5 bases). Trimming stripped 4 bases from V and 3 bases from J, with 10 bases between. The CDR3 loop spans 14 amino acids. CDR1 is SGHNT, CDR2 YYREEE, per germline (reference sequence). The CDR3 reads CASSGQGANEKLFF. Here the CDR3 DNA reads TGTGCCAGCAGCGGGCAGGGAGCTAATGAAAAACTGTTTTTT. Drawing the rest from reference TRBV5-4 and TRBJ1-4, the complete variable domain is ETGVTQSPTHLIKTRGQQVTLRCSSQSGHNTVSWYQQALGQGPQFIFQYYREEENGRGNFPPRFSGLQFPNYSSELNVNALELDDSALYLCASSGQGANEKLFFGSGTQLSVL.

This chain joins TRBV29-1 and TRBJ2-3; 7 positions agree with TRBD2. The V gene end was trimmed by 5 bases and the J gene end by 6 bases; junction bases not matched to a gene: 8. The CDR3 consists of 13 residues. Germline V gene data show CDR1 as SQVTM and CDR2 as ANQGSEA. This chain's CDR3 is CSVTGTMEDTQYF. CDR3 DNA sequence: TGCAGCGTTACCGGGACTATGGAGGATACGCAGTATTTT.

The chain links TRBV4-2 to TRBJ1-1; no firm D call. The CDR3 length is 14 residues. Germline V gene lookup returns CDR1 LGHNA and CDR2 YNFKEQ. V lost 0 bases, J lost 1 base, and 6 bases lay in between. The CDR3 is CASSQDPSNTEAFF. For the CDR3, the DNA is TGTGCCAGCAGCCAAGATCCGTCGAACACTGAAGCTTTCTTT.

The chain carries TRBV14 and TRBJ2-7; no reliable D call. The V end was cut by 1 base, the J end by 3 bases, with 7 bases between. Germline assignment: CDR1 SGHDN and CDR2 FVKESK. CDR3 length: 13 residues. DNA for the CDR3: TGTGCCAGCAGCCAAGGGACCAGCTACGAGCAGTACTTC. It translates to CASSQGTSYEQYF.

This clone was seen at least ten times. Other nucleotide sequences in the sample specify the same CDR3. This chain joins TRBV5-1 and TRBJ2-1; 7 nucleotides line up with TRBD2. CDR1 SGHRS and CDR2 YFSETQ come from the germline V gene. The length of the CDR3 is 17 residues. The junction had 6 bases not matched to a gene; V was cut back by 0 bases and J by 0 bases. The CDR3 spells CASSLEASGSSYNEQFF. For the CDR3, the DNA is TGCGCCAGCAGCTTGGAGGCTAGCGGCAGCTCCTACAATGAGCAGTTCTTC.

The chain recombines TRBV27 with TRBJ2-5; unclear D gene. The CDR3 has 15 amino acids. The V end was cut by 0 bases, the J end by 3 bases, with 11 bases between. CDR1 is MNHEY, CDR2 SMNVEV, per germline (reference sequence). The CDR3 nucleotides are TGTGCCAGCAGTTTATCGGGCAATTCTAAAGAGACCCAGTACTTC. Its translation is CASSLSGNSKETQYF.

This chain uses TRBV7-6 with TRBJ1-1, with TRBD1 matching over 7 bases. CDR3 length: 19 residues. Germline V lookup: CDR1 SGHVS, CDR2 FNYEAQ. With V trimmed by 2 bases and J by 1 base, 16 bases remained unmatched. This CDR3 reads CASSLKPSYKGAKNTEAFF. The CDR3 coding sequence is TGTGCCAGCAGCTTAAAACCCTCCTACAAGGGGGCGAAGAACACTGAAGCTTTCTTT. The full variable domain, with the rest looked up from reference TRBV7-6 and TRBJ1-1, is GAGVSQSPRYKVTKRGQDVALRCDPISGHVSLYWYRQALGQGPEFLTYFNYEAQQDKSGLPNDRFSAERPEGSISTLTIQRTEQRDSAMYRCASSLKPSYKGAKNTEAFFGQGTRLTVV.

The chain combines TRBV27 with TRBJ2-5; 14 bases are a match to TRBD2. This CDR3 comprises 18 residues. V shed 4 bases, J shed 5 bases, and the junction held 12 bases outside the gene matches. The germline gives CDR1 MNHEY, CDR2 SMNVEV (reference sequence). The CDR3 loop is CASSSRLAGGPVGETQYF. CDR3 sequence (DNA): TGTGCCAGCAGTTCCCGACTAGCGGGAGGGCCAGTTGGGGAGACCCAGTACTTC.

This clone occurred once. Other DNA sequences in the sample encode the same CDR3. The chain uses TRBV10-3 and TRBJ2-1; TRBD2 might be the D (5 bases). Trimming took off 0 bases at V and 1 base at J, with 7 bases between the two ends. Germline CDR1 ENHRY, CDR2 SYGVKD. This CDR3 region has 15 residues. Here the CDR3 reads CAISESTGSYNEQFF. The DNA of the CDR3 is TGTGCCATCAGTGAGTCGACGGGGTCCTACAATGAGCAGTTCTTC.

The chain joins TRBV5-5 to TRBJ1-1; a possible D gene is TRBD1 (5 bases). The CDR3 contains 14 residues. Trimming shortened V by 0 bases and J by 4 bases, and 10 bases separated the two germline ends. Germline CDR1 and CDR2: SGHKS and YYEKEE (reference sequence). The DNA of the CDR3 is TGTGCCAGCAGCTTGGAGGGGCGCGTCACTGAAGCTTTCTTT. Translated, it gives CASSLEGRVTEAFF.

This CDR3 is CASSIDWGNEQFF. In DNA form, the CDR3 reads TGTGCCAGTAGTATAGATTGGGGGAATGAGCAGTTCTTC. The chain joins TRBV19 to TRBJ2-1, with D tentatively TRBD1 or TRBD2 (5 bases each). In germline, CDR1 is LNHDA, CDR2 SQIVND (reference sequence). V lost 0 bases and J 7 bases, leaving 7 bases between the germline ends. CDR3 length: 13 residues.

The chain uses TRBV6-6 and TRBJ1-5; no reliable D call. V shed 6 bases and J shed 0 bases, with 6 bases lying between them. Germline loops: CDR1 MNHNY, CDR2 SVGAGI (reference sequence). CDR3 length: 13 amino acids. The CDR3 DNA reads as TGTGCCAGCAGCCCCAATAGCAATCAGCCCCAGCATTTT. As protein: CASSPNSNQPQHF.

This rearrangement joins TRBV12-1 to TRBJ2-7; the DNA was not compared with TRBD1, the D call given in the table. TRBV12-1 is annotated as a pseudogene. CDR3 length equals 15 residues. DNA of the CDR3: TGTGCCAGCAGCTTAACAGGGTCCGGCTCCTACGAGCAGTACTTC. It yields the protein CASSLTGSGSYEQYF.